The 23 T cell receptor beta chains below were found in one sample sequenced in a study of shared clonotypes between healthy human individuals. Clones were sequenced by immunoSEQ multiplex PCR, and TCRdb holds only the in-frame ones, with some missing. The table shows about 2.4 million clones, with approximately 92% occurring only once. Sequenced: naive CD4+ T cells sorted from blood. Subset in this sample: CD45RA+ positively selected. These receptors were collected from a young man in good health.

J is TRBJ1-2 and V is TRBV30, with D perhaps TRBD1 (5 bases). The CDR3 loop spans 15 amino acids. Trimming removed 0 bases from V and 4 bases from J, with 15 bases in between. CDR1 and CDR2 (germline): GTSNPN, SVGIG (reference sequence). This CDR3 is CAWSVPGSQSYGYTF. The CDR3 DNA reads TGTGCCTGGAGTGTCCCAGGGTCTCAATCCTATGGCTACACCTTC. The entire variable domain, with the rest obtained from reference TRBV30 and TRBJ1-2, is as follows: SQTIHQWPATLVQPVGSPLSLECTVEGTSNPNLYWYRQAAGRGLQLLFYSVGIGQISSEVPQNLSASRPQDRQFILSSKKLLLSDSGFYLCAWSVPGSQSYGYTFGSGTRLTVV.

V usage is TRBV5-4 and J usage is TRBJ2-2; 10 bases align to TRBD2. J lost 4 bases, V lost 3 bases, and 6 bases had no gene match. The CDR3 totals 16 residues. Germline CDR1 is SGHNT and CDR2 is YYREEE (reference sequence). CDR3 sequence reads: CASSSVAGGPTGELFF. The DNA for the CDR3 is TGTGCCAGCAGCTCTGTAGCGGGAGGTCCCACCGGGGAGCTGTTTTTT.

The chain is built from TRBV12-5 and TRBJ2-2; D may be TRBD1 (6 bases). The germline V gene encodes CDR1 LGHNT and CDR2 FRNRAP. Trimming took 4 bases from V and 4 from J, leaving 13 bases between them. This CDR3 region has 15 residues. DNA for the CDR3: TGTGCTAGTGGTTCCTACGAACAGGGCACCGGGGAGCTGTTTTTT. Translating gives CASGSYEQGTGELFF.

This sequence joins TRBV30 and TRBJ2-7, with TRBD2 matching 7 bases. Germline V gene lookup returns CDR1 GTSNPN and CDR2 SVGIG (reference sequence). Trimming removed 8 bases from V and 6 bases from J; junction bases left unmatched: 4. This CDR3 spans 10 amino acids. CDR3 sequence (DNA): TGTGCCCTCGCGGGGGTCGAGCAGTACTTC. Encoded protein: CALAGVEQYF.

The chain recombines TRBV7-9 with TRBJ1-1; TRBD1 agrees at 8 bases. This CDR3 comprises 14 residues. The germline gives CDR1 SEHNR, CDR2 FQNEAQ (reference sequence). With 5 bases clipped from V and 0 bases from J, the junction kept 2 bases outside the gene matches. This CDR3 is CASSPQGVNTEAFF. CDR3 in DNA: TGTGCCAGCAGCCCACAGGGGGTGAACACTGAAGCTTTCTTT.

The rearrangement uses TRBV7-8 and TRBJ1-5; D remains unclear. This CDR3 region has 11 residues. The germline V and J ends were trimmed by 4 bases and 7 bases, with 5 bases remaining between them. The germline CDR1 and CDR2 sequences are SGHVS and FQNEAQ. The CDR3 coding sequence is TGTGCCAGCAGCTCTGGACAGCCCCAGCATTTT. This codes for CASSSGQPQHF.

The chain employs TRBV2 and TRBJ2-2, with 8 bases fitting TRBD2. This CDR3 is 18 amino acids long. The V and J ends lost 7 bases and 5 bases, in that order; junction bases with no gene match: 18. Germline CDR1 is SNHLY and CDR2 is FYNNEI. CDR3 sequence: CASTGRTSGTRGTGELFF. The CDR3 DNA is TGTGCCAGCACGGGGAGAACTAGCGGTACCCGGGGGACCGGGGAGCTGTTTTTT. The complete variable domain, with remaining parts taken from reference TRBV2 and TRBJ2-2, reads EPEVTQTPSHQVTQMGQEVILRCVPISNHLYFYWYRQILGQKVEFLVSFYNNEISEKSEIFDDQFSVERPDGSNFTLKIRSTKLEDSAMYFCASTGRTSGTRGTGELFFGEGSRLTVL.

The chain carries TRBV9 and TRBJ2-3, with 10 positions matching TRBD1. The CDR3 sequence is 15 residues long. V dropped 4 bases and J dropped 7; count of bases not matched to a gene: 9. Germline assignment: CDR1 SGDLS and CDR2 YYNGEE. Written as DNA, the CDR3 is TGTGCCAGCAGCCCTCGACAGGGGGCTGGAAATACGCAGTATTTT. Translation: CASSPRQGAGNTQYF. Supplemented by reference TRBV9 and TRBJ2-3, the full variable domain reads DSGVTQTPKHLITATGQRVTLRCSPRSGDLSVYWYQQSLDQGLQFLIQYYNGEERAKGNILERFSAQQFPDLHSELNLSSLELGDSALYFCASSPRQGAGNTQYFGPGTRLTVL.

This clone occurred once. The J gene is TRBJ2-7, the V gene TRBV11-2; TRBD1 matches at 7 bases. Germline V lookup: CDR1 SGHAT, CDR2 FQNNGV. The CDR3 runs to 17 residues. Germline trimming cut 5 bases from V and 0 bases from J; bases unmatched to any gene: 13. The CDR3 sequence is CASSPGGGGKASYEQYF. CDR3 in DNA: TGTGCCAGCAGCCCAGGGGGTGGGGGTAAGGCCTCCTACGAGCAGTACTTC. The full variable domain, completed using reference TRBV11-2 and TRBJ2-7, is EAGVAQSPRYKIIEKRQSVAFWCNPISGHATLYWYQQILGQGPKLLIQFQNNGVVDDSQLPKDRFSAERLKGVDSTLKIQPAKLEDSAVYLCASSPGGGGKASYEQYFGPGTRLTVT.

The chain recombines TRBV2 with TRBJ2-2, with 9 nucleotides matching TRBD1. Unmatched junction bases numbered 4, after V lost 10 bases and J lost 4 bases. CDR1 SNHLY and CDR2 FYNNEI come from the germline V gene. The CDR3 runs 13 residues. The CDR3 sequence: CANRGPGTGELFF. The CDR3 nucleotides read TGTGCCAACAGGGGGCCGGGCACCGGGGAGCTGTTTTTT.

The chain joins TRBV5-1 to TRBJ2-1; D is undetermined. V lost 2 bases and J 4 bases, leaving 10 bases between the germline ends. CDR1 SGHRS and CDR2 YFSETQ come from the germline V gene. CDR3 length: 14 residues. The CDR3 DNA reads as TGCGCCAGCAGCTTAAGTACGGGTTACAATGAGCAGTTCTTC. It codes for CASSLSTGYNEQFF.

The V call is TRBV4-1, the J call TRBJ2-2; D is perhaps TRBD1 (5 bases). Trimming pared 0 bases from V and 4 bases from J, leaving 9 bases between. The CDR3 is 15 residues long. Germline V gives CDR1 MGHRA, CDR2 YSYEKL. CDR3 protein: CASSQEGRVTGELFF. Here the CDR3 DNA reads TGCGCCAGCAGCCAAGAGGGCAGGGTCACCGGGGAGCTGTTTTTT.

The V and J genes are TRBV6-1 and TRBJ2-7, with 8 bases matching TRBD2. The trim removed 7 bases at V and 2 bases at J, leaving 4 bases unmatched. The length of the CDR3 is 13 residues. Germline lookup yields CDR1 MNHNS and CDR2 SASEGT. The CDR3 coding sequence is TGTGCCAGCAATCGGGAGGGAACCTACGAGCAGTACTTC. This gives the protein CASNREGTYEQYF.

CDR3 in DNA: TGCAGCGTTGAAGCAGGGAGGAGTACTGAAGCTTTCTTT. The encoded protein is CSVEAGRSTEAFF. The V call is TRBV29-1, the J call TRBJ1-1; D is perhaps TRBD1 (5 bases). Per germline, CDR1 SQVTM and CDR2 ANQGSEA. This CDR3 is 13 amino acids long. With 1 base removed from V and 5 bases from J, the gap between germline ends came to 11 bases. The entire variable domain, with the rest obtained from reference TRBV29-1 and TRBJ1-1, is as follows: SAVISQKPSRDICQRGTSLTIQCQVDSQVTMMFWYRQQPGQSLTLIATANQGSEATYESGFVIDKFPISRPNLTFSTLTVSNMSPEDSSIYLCSVEAGRSTEAFFGQGTRLTVV.

Details on this clone: At the DNA level, this CDR3 is encoded by other sequences in the same sample as well. The chain is built from TRBV5-1 and TRBJ2-5; weak D call: TRBD1 (6 bases). V was clipped by 2 bases and J by 2 bases, with 7 bases between them. CDR1 and CDR2 (germline): SGHRS, YFSETQ. This CDR3 spans 13 amino acids. The CDR3 reads CASSFQGQETQYF. CDR3 nucleotide sequence: TGCGCCAGCAGCTTTCAGGGGCAAGAGACCCAGTACTTC. Using reference TRBV5-1 and TRBJ2-5 for the parts outside the CDR3, the full variable domain is KAGVTQTPRYLIKTRGQQVTLSCSPISGHRSVSWYQQTPGQGLQFLFEYFSETQRNKGNFPGRFSGRQFSNSRSEMNVSTLELGDSALYLCASSFQGQETQYFGPGTRLLVL.

The chain joins TRBV10-3 to TRBJ2-1; perhaps TRBD1 as D (5 bases). CDR3 length: 13 residues. Germline V CDR1 and CDR2: ENHRY, SYGVKD. Trimming left V 10 bases short and J 0 bases short, with 10 bases between. The CDR3 loop reads CASAGYSYNEQFF. CDR3 nucleotide sequence: TGTGCCAGCGCAGGGTACTCCTACAATGAGCAGTTCTTC.

With respect to this clone: At one boundary the junction diverges from the germline segment, which might be a read error. The CDR3 DNA sequence: TGTGCCAGACACACAGGGGGCTCCCACGAGCAGTACTTC. This encodes CARHTGGSHEQYF. The chain is built from TRBV2 and TRBJ2-7, with TRBD1 identical over 9 bases. Germline assignment: CDR1 SNHLY and CDR2 FYNNEI. CDR3 size: 13 residues. Variable domain in full (rest from reference TRBV2 and TRBJ2-7): EPEVTQTPSHQVTQMGQEVILRCVPISNHLYFYWYRQILGQKVEFLVSFYNNEISEKSEIFDDQFSVERPDGSNFTLKIRSTKLEDSAMYFCARHTGGSHEQYFGPGTRLTVT.

J is TRBJ2-3 and V is TRBV5-1; D remains ambiguous. This CDR3 contains 15 residues. Germline loops: CDR1 SGHRS, CDR2 YFSETQ. The V and J ends lost 2 bases and 4 bases respectively, with 14 bases between them. CDR3 loop: CASSFNNQWADTQYF. The DNA for the CDR3 is TGCGCCAGCAGCTTCAATAACCAATGGGCAGATACGCAGTATTTT.

The chain has TRBV7-2 and TRBJ2-1; D gene unclear. Germline V lookup: CDR1 SGHTA, CDR2 FQGNSA. V was cut by 5 bases and J by 9 bases, with 11 bases left in between. The length of the CDR3 is 12 residues. This CDR3 is CASSPEPGEQFF. The DNA for the CDR3 is TGTGCCAGCAGCCCGGAACCCGGTGAGCAGTTCTTC. The variable domain in full, completed from reference TRBV7-2 and TRBJ2-1, reads GAGVSQSPSNKVTEKGKDVELRCDPISGHTALYWYRQSLGQGLEFLIYFQGNSAPDKSGLPSDRFSAERTGGSVSTLTIQRTQQEDSAVYLCASSPEPGEQFFGPGTRLTVL.

The count of this clone is one. V gene TRBV6-1 combines with J gene TRBJ1-2; the D is unclear. Germline-derived CDR1 and CDR2 are MNHNS and SASEGT. V was clipped by 6 bases and J by 2 bases, with 10 bases between them. This CDR3 contains 13 residues. The chain's CDR3 is CASRSGANYGYTF. The CDR3 DNA reads TGTGCCAGCAGGTCGGGAGCCAACTATGGCTACACCTTC.

Comments on this clone: One end of the junction varies from germline; a read error may be responsible. The rearrangement uses TRBV28 and TRBJ2-6; 7 bases are shared with TRBD2. The CDR3 loop spans 15 amino acids. Per germline, CDR1 MDHEN and CDR2 SYDVKM. This chain's CDR3 is CASGHGRGTVTFMAF. The CDR3 DNA is TGTGCCAGCGGGCATGGGAGGGGCACTGTAACGTTCATGGCTTTC. Full variable domain (outside the CDR3, taken from reference TRBV28 and TRBJ2-6): DVKVTQSSRYLVKRTGEKVFLECVQDMDHENMFWYRQDPGLGLRLIYFSYDVKMKEKGDIPEGYSVSREKKERFSLILESASTNQTSMYLCASGHGRGTVTFMAFGAGSRLTVL.

This chain connects TRBV4-3 to TRBJ1-4; tentatively, D is TRBD1 (5 bases). Trimming took off 0 bases at V and 8 bases at J, with 13 bases between the two ends. Germline V gives CDR1 LGHNA, CDR2 YSLEER. This CDR3 spans 15 amino acids. The CDR3, as DNA: TGCGCCAGCAGCCAAGAAGGAGGGGAAAACGAAAAACTGTTTTTT. It codes for CASSQEGGENEKLFF.

V usage is TRBV5-1 and J usage is TRBJ2-2, with 10 nucleotides matching TRBD1. V trimming: 4 bases; J trimming: 7 bases; junction bases outside the gene matches: 16. The CDR3 sequence is 18 residues long. Germline assignment: CDR1 SGHRS and CDR2 YFSETQ. The chain's CDR3 is CASSPSPGQGREGGELFF. CDR3 sequence (DNA): TGCGCCAGCAGCCCTTCCCCGGGACAGGGGCGGGAAGGCGGGGAGCTGTTTTTT.